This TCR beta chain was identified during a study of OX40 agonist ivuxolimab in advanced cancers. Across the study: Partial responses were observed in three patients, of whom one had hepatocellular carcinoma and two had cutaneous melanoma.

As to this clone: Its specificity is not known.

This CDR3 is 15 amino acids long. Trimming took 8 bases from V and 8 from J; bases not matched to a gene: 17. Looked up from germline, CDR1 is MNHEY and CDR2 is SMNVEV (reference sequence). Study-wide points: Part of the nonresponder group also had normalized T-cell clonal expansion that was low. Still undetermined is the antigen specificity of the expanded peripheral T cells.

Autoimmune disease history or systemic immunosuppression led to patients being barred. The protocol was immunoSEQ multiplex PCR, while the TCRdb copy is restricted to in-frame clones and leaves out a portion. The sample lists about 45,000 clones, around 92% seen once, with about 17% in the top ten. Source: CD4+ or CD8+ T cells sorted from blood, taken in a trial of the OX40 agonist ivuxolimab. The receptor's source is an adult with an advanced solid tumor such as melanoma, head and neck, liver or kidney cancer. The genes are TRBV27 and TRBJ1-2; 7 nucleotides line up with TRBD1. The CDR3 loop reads CASAPAGTAKEGYTF. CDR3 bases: TGTGCCAGCGCTCCGGCCGGGACAGCCAAAGAGGGCTACACCTTC.